Presented here are 22 T cell receptor beta chains from one specimen sequenced in a study of T cells after yellow fever vaccination. Via MiXCR, TCRdb re-called the 5' RACE reads, giving one row per CDR3 protein. The table has around 300,000 distinct CDR3 sequences, 3.5% to 4.5% seen once. Here the sequenced sample was PBMCs, taken 15 days after the yellow fever booster vaccination. The receptors were sampled from a man aged 18 to 29 who received the YFV17D yellow fever vaccine.

This clonotype has ten or more counts. This rearrangement joins TRBV20-1 to TRBJ2-1, with D uncertain. The CDR3 contains 15 residues. V lost 1 base, J lost 2 bases, and 12 bases lay in between. Germline CDR1 reads DFQATT; CDR2 reads SNEGSKA (reference sequence). This chain's CDR3 is CSARAPGKPYNEQFF. In DNA form, the CDR3 reads TGCAGTGCTAGAGCCCCAGGCAAGCCCTACAATGAGCAGTTCTTC.

The V and J genes are TRBV5-1 and TRBJ1-1; D gene uncertain. Trimming left V 0 bases short and J 10 bases short, with 10 bases between. CDR3 length equals 12 residues. Germline CDR1 SGHRS, CDR2 YFSETQ. The CDR3 loop is CASSLAGNGAFF. CDR3 nucleotides: TGCGCCAGCAGCTTGGCCGGAAATGGAGCTTTCTTT.

This clonotype was observed at least ten times. The chain links TRBV6-2 or TRBV6-3 to TRBJ2-7; D ambiguous. CDR1 and CDR2 from the germline V gene are MNHEY and SVGEGT. This CDR3 comprises 11 residues. Trimming left V 6 bases short and J 9 bases short, with 12 bases between. CDR3 DNA: TGTGCCAGCAGCGAAGGGTTCGGGCAGTACTTC. Translation: CASSEGFGQYF.

This clonotype turned up a few times. The chain carries TRBV15 and TRBJ2-3, with TRBD2 as a possible D gene (6 bases). Germline CDR1 is LNHNV and CDR2 is YYDKDF (reference sequence). The CDR3 covers 15 residues. Trimming took off 2 bases at V and 2 bases at J, with 11 bases between the two ends. The CDR3 is CATSRSGTHTDTQYF. Written as DNA, the CDR3 is TGTGCCACCAGCAGATCTGGGACTCACACAGATACGCAGTATTTT.

This sequence joins TRBV7-2 and TRBJ1-1; D remains unclear. Trimming took off 4 bases at V and 5 bases at J, with 11 bases between the two ends. This CDR3 is 13 amino acids long. Looked up from germline, CDR1 is SGHTA and CDR2 is FQGNSA. Written as DNA, the CDR3 is TGTGCCAGCAGCTCCTTAAGGCTAACTGAAGCTTTCTTT. As protein: CASSSLRLTEAFF.

This clonotype has a handful of counts. The rearrangement joins TRBV7-9 to TRBJ2-3, with 7 bases aligning to TRBD1. Unmatched junction bases numbered 8, after V lost 1 base and J lost 7 bases. Germline CDR1 SEHNR, CDR2 FQNEAQ (reference sequence). The CDR3 is made up of 15 amino acids. The CDR3 region is CASSLDLGGVHTQYF. DNA for the CDR3: TGTGCCAGCAGCTTAGACCTAGGGGGCGTACATACGCAGTATTTT.

This clonotype has just a few counts. The rearrangement links TRBV10-3 to TRBJ2-3, with a tentative D call TRBD1 (6 bases). Per the germline V gene, CDR1 is ENHRY and CDR2 is SYGVKD. V was pared by 3 bases and J by 4 bases, with 14 bases between. CDR3 length: 15 amino acids. The CDR3 DNA reads as TGTGCCATCAGTGAAGCCCAGGGGCGTGCAGATACGCAGTATTTT. Translated: CAISEAQGRADTQYF.

This clonotype was detected ten times or more. The chain carries TRBV7-2 and TRBJ2-7; 9 bases map to TRBD1. The CDR3 loop spans 15 amino acids. Germline loops: CDR1 SGHTA, CDR2 FQGNSA. The ends lost 3 bases at V and 4 bases at J; junction bases unmatched: 7. In DNA, the CDR3 is TGTGCCAGCAGCTTGACCGGGACAGGGACTTACGAGCAGTACTTC. This sequence encodes CASSLTGTGTYEQYF.

This clonotype was observed many times. The J gene is TRBJ2-1, the V gene TRBV7-9; TRBD1 is a possible D gene (5 bases). V dropped 4 bases and J dropped 0 bases, with 13 bases sitting between them. The CDR3 loop spans 16 amino acids. Germline-derived CDR1 and CDR2 are SEHNR and FQNEAQ (reference sequence). Here the CDR3 reads CASSSPQGGSYNEQFF. The CDR3 region has the DNA TGTGCCAGCAGCTCGCCCCAGGGCGGCTCCTACAATGAGCAGTTCTTC.

Only a few counts were recorded for this clonotype. This rearrangement joins TRBV5-6 to TRBJ1-5, with D possibly being TRBD1 (5 bases). The CDR3 runs 15 residues. Looked up from germline, CDR1 is SGHDT and CDR2 is YYEEEE. V lost 2 bases and J 1 base, leaving 10 bases between the germline ends. The CDR3 bases are TGTGCCAGCAGCTTTGGGGCAGAGAGCAATCAGCCCCAGCATTTT. Translation gives CASSFGAESNQPQHF.

The sample holds many counts of this clonotype. The V and J genes are TRBV7-2 and TRBJ2-5; D perhaps matches TRBD2 (5 bases). Germline CDR1 and CDR2: SGHTA and FQGNSA. Trimming cost V 7 bases and J 5 bases, with 14 bases left between them. CDR3 length: 13 amino acids. The CDR3 sequence is CASKTSQQETQYF. The CDR3 DNA is TGTGCCAGCAAAACTAGTCAACAGGAGACCCAGTACTTC.

This clonotype was found a few times. The chain joins TRBV27 to TRBJ1-2; 8 bases line up with TRBD1. Germline CDR1 and CDR2: MNHEY and SMNVEV (reference sequence). V was clipped by 8 bases and J by 2 bases; unmatched bases: 13. The CDR3 runs to 16 residues. CDR3 nucleotide sequence: TGTGCCAGCGGACCGCTGGGGACAGGAAAAAACTATGGCTACACCTTC. Its translation: CASGPLGTGKNYGYTF.

This clonotype has more than one count but fewer than ten. The chain couples TRBV12-3 or TRBV12-4 to TRBJ1-5, with 8 positions matching TRBD1. CDR3 length: 18 residues. J lost 5 bases, V lost 7 bases, and 19 bases had no gene match. CDR3 sequence (DNA): TGTGCCAGCACCACTACGGACAGGGATTCTCAGGGTTATCAGCCCCAGCATTTT. Protein: CASTTTDRDSQGYQPQHF.

CDR3 sequence: CASSPTSDFYNEQFF. In nucleotides, the CDR3 is TGCGCCAGCAGCCCCACTAGCGATTTCTACAATGAGCAGTTCTTC. V gene TRBV4-3 combines with J gene TRBJ2-1, with 7 bases fitting TRBD2. The length of the CDR3 is 15 residues. Germline V gives CDR1 LGHNA, CDR2 YSLEER. V shed 4 bases and J 3 bases; nucleotides not matched to a gene: 6.

The rearrangement uses TRBV28 and TRBJ2-1; a possible D gene is TRBD2 (5 bases). CDR3 length: 12 residues. Germline CDR1 and CDR2: MDHEN and SYDVKM. V was pared by 7 bases and J by 10 bases, with 14 bases between. The CDR3 DNA reads as TGTGCCAGCACCACGGACGGGGAGGAGCAGTTCTTC. Protein product: CASTTDGEEQFF. Complete variable domain (other parts from reference TRBV28 and TRBJ2-1): DVKVTQSSRYLVKRTGEKVFLECVQDMDHENMFWYRQDPGLGLRLIYFSYDVKMKEKGDIPEGYSVSREKKERFSLILESASTNQTSMYLCASTTDGEEQFFGPGTRLTVL.

This clonotype has ten or more counts. The chain links TRBV5-1 to TRBJ1-2; D unresolved. V was trimmed by 3 bases and J by 2 bases, leaving 8 bases between them. The germline CDR1 and CDR2 sequences are SGHRS and YFSETQ. This CDR3 is 13 amino acids long. The CDR3, as DNA: TGCGCCAGCAGCTACGGAGGGAACTATGGCTACACCTTC. It yields the protein CASSYGGNYGYTF.

This clonotype has only a few counts. V is TRBV28 and J is TRBJ2-5; D is possibly TRBD2 (6 bases). Germline V gene lookup returns CDR1 MDHEN and CDR2 SYDVKM. Trimming removed 4 bases from V and 2 bases from J, with 17 bases in between. The CDR3 consists of 16 residues. CDR3 bases: TGTGCCAGCAGTTCGCTTTTAGCGGAACCTCAAGAGACCCAGTACTTC. Its translation: CASSSLLAEPQETQYF.

This clonotype was counted ten times or more. J is TRBJ1-5 and V is TRBV7-9; TRBD1 agrees at 7 bases. The CDR3 runs to 13 residues. J lost 8 bases, V lost 4 bases, and 5 bases had no gene match. Germline loops: CDR1 SEHNR, CDR2 FQNEAQ (reference sequence). The CDR3 reads CASSSQGIEPQHF. Written as DNA, the CDR3 is TGTGCCAGCAGCTCACAGGGGATAGAGCCCCAGCATTTT.

This clonotype was counted between two and nine times. This chain connects TRBV11-2 to TRBJ2-3; D tentatively fits TRBD1 or TRBD2 (5 bases each). The CDR3 covers 15 residues. Per the germline V gene, CDR1 is SGHAT and CDR2 is FQNNGV. Trimming shortened V by 5 bases and J by 6 bases, and 18 bases separated the two germline ends. CDR3 DNA: TGTGCCAGCAGCCCGCGTAGTAGGGGCGGGGATACGCAGTATTTT. Its protein product is CASSPRSRGGDTQYF.

This clonotype was detected a few times. The rearrangement joins TRBV6-2 or TRBV6-3 to TRBJ2-2; no firm D call. The CDR3 sequence is 15 residues long. CDR1 MNHEY and CDR2 SVGEGT come from the germline V gene. The ends were cut back, 6 bases at V and 0 bases at J, with 11 bases in the middle. The CDR3 is CASRHRVANTGELFF. CDR3 nucleotides: TGTGCCAGCAGACATAGGGTGGCGAACACCGGGGAGCTGTTTTTT.

This clonotype occurred a few times. The chain carries TRBV12-3 or TRBV12-4 and TRBJ2-1, with 7 bases that match TRBD2. After removal of 7 bases from V and 5 bases from J, the junction contained 8 bases not matched to a gene. This CDR3 spans 14 amino acids. The chain's CDR3 is CASTFPGLDNEQFF. CDR3 DNA: TGTGCCAGCACCTTCCCCGGACTAGACAATGAGCAGTTCTTC.

The rearrangement uses TRBV5-6 and TRBJ1-2; unclear D gene. CDR3 length: 11 residues. Trimming cost V 6 bases and J 7 bases, with 10 bases left between them. Germline V CDR1 and CDR2: SGHDT, YYEEEE. The DNA of the CDR3 is TGTGCCAGCAATGGAGGAGTTGGCTACACCTTC. Translating it yields CASNGGVGYTF.